This T cell receptor (beta chain) emerged from a study of blood T cell repertoires in COVID-19. Turning to the study itself: COVID-19 samples, acute and convalescent, were from the United States, Italy and Spain. PBMCs, B-cell-depleted T cells, or T cells provided the cDNA or gDNA that made up the material.

Data came from immunoSEQ multiplex PCR; TCRdb stores just in-frame clones and leaves some out. The sample carries some 130,000 clones, approximately 86% recorded once. Individuals drawn from around 25 US areas were roughly 18 to 95 years old. Clinical history as reported by participants underpinned cohort assignment. This CDR3 is 16 amino acids long. Germline lookup yields CDR1 SGDLS and CDR2 YYNGEE. With 4 bases clipped from V and 1 base from J, the junction kept 10 bases outside the gene matches. Material: PBMCs or T cells enriched from blood (not recorded which). V usage is TRBV9 and J usage is TRBJ1-1; 7 bases map to TRBD1. The receptor was derived from a woman in her fifties or sixties who had recovered from COVID-19. DNA of the CDR3: TGTGCCAGCAGCCCCGCCGGACAGGCTTGGAACACTGAAGCTTTCTTT. This sequence encodes CASSPAGQAWNTEAFF.